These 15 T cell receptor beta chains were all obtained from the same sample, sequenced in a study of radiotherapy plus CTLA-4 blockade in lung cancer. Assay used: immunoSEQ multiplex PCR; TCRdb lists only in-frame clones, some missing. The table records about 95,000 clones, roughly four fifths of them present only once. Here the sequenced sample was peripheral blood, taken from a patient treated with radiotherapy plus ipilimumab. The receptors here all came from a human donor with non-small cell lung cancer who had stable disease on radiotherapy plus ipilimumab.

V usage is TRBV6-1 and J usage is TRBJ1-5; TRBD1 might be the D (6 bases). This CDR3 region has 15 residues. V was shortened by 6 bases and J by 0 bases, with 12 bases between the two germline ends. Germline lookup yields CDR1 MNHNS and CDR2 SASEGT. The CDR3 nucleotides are TGTGCCAGCAGACAACAGGGTCGTAGCAATCAGCCCCAGCATTTT. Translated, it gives CASRQQGRSNQPQHF.

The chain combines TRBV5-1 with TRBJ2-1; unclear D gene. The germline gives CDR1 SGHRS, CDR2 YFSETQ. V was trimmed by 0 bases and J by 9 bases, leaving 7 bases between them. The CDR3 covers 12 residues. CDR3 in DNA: TGCGCCAGCAGCTTGGTAGATAGTGAGCAGTTCTTC. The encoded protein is CASSLVDSEQFF.

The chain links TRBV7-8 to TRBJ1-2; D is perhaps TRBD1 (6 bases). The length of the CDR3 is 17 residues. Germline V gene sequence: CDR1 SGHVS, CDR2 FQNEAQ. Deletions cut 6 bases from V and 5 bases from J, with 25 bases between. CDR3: CASRPGVRMARGYGYTF. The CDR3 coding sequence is TGTGCCAGCAGACCCGGGGTTCGTATGGCCAGGGGTTATGGCTACACCTTC.

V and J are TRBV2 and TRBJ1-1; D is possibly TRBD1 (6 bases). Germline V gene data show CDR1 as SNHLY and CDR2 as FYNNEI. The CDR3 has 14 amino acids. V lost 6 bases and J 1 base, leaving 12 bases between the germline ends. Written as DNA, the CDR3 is TGTGCCAGCAGGCCATCACAGGGGAACACTGAAGCTTTCTTT. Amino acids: CASRPSQGNTEAFF.

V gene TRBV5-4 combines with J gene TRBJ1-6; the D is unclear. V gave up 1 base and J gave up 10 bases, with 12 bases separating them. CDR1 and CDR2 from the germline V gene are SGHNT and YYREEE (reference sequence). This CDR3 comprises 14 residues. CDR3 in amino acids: CASSLLGPGSPLHF. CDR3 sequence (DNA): TGTGCCAGCAGCTTGTTAGGGCCTGGGTCACCCCTCCACTTT. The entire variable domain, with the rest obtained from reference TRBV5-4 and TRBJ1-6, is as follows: ETGVTQSPTHLIKTRGQQVTLRCSSQSGHNTVSWYQQALGQGPQFIFQYYREEENGRGNFPPRFSGLQFPNYSSELNVNALELDDSALYLCASSLLGPGSPLHFGNGTRLTVT.

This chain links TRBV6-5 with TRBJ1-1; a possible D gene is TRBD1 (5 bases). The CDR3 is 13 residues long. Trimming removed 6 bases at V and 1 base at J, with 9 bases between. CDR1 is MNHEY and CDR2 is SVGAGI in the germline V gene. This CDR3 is CASRGTANTEAFF. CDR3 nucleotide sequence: TGTGCCAGCAGAGGGACGGCGAACACTGAAGCTTTCTTT.

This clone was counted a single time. For the CDR3, the DNA is TGTGCCACCAAGGCGGACAAGACCTTCTCTGGGGCCAACGTCCTGACTTTC. This sequence encodes CATKADKTFSGANVLTF. This rearrangement joins TRBV27 to TRBJ2-6; possible D gene TRBD1, 5 bases. V lost 10 bases and J 0 bases, leaving 19 bases between the germline ends. The CDR3 extends over 17 amino acids. The germline V gene encodes CDR1 MNHEY and CDR2 SMNVEV (reference sequence).

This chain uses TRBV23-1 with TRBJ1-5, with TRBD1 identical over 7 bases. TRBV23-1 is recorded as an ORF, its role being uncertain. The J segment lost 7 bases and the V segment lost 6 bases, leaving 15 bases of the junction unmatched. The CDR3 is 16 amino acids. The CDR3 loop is CASSRDREVLRQPQHF. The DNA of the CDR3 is TGCGCCAGCAGCCGCGACAGGGAAGTTCTACGACAGCCCCAGCATTTT.

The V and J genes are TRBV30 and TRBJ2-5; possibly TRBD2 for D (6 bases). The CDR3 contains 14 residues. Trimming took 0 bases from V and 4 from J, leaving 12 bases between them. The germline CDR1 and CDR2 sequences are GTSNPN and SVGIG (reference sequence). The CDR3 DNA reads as TGTGCCTGGAGTGTAGGCGGGGCCGTAGAGACCCAGTACTTC. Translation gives CAWSVGGAVETQYF.

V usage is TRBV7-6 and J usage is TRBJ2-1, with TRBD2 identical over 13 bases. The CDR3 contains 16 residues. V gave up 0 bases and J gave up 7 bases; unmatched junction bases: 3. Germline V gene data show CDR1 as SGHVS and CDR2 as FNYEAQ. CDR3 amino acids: CASSLALGLAGNEQFF. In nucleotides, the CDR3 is TGTGCCAGCAGCTTAGCGTTGGGACTAGCGGGAAATGAGCAGTTCTTC.

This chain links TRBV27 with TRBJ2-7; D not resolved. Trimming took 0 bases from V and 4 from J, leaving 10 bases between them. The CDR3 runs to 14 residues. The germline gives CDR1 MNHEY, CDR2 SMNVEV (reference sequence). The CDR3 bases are TGTGCCAGCAGTTTATCTAAGCGCCTTTACGAGCAGTACTTC. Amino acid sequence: CASSLSKRLYEQYF.

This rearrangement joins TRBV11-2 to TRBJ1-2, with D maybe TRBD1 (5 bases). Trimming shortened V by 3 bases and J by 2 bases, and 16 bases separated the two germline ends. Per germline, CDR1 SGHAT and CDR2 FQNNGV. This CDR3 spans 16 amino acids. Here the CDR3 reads CASSFQLGGGNYGYTF. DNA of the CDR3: TGTGCCAGCAGCTTCCAGCTGGGGGGAGGAAACTATGGCTACACCTTC.

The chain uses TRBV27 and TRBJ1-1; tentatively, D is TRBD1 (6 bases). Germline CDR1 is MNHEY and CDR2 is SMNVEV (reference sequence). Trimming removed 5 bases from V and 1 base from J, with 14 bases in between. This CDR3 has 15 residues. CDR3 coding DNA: TGTGCCAGCAGTCCTCGCCGGACAGAGAACACTGAAGCTTTCTTT. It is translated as CASSPRRTENTEAFF.

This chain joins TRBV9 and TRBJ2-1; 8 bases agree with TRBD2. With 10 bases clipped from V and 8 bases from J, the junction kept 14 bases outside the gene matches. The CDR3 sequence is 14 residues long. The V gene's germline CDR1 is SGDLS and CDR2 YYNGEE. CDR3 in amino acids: CALPGLVSSDEQFF. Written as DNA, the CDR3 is TGTGCCTTACCGGGACTAGTGAGTTCCGATGAGCAGTTCTTC.

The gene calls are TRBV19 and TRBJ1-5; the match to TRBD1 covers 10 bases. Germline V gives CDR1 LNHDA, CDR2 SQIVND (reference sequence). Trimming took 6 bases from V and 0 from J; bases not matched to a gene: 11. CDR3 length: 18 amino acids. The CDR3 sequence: CASSPGQGISYSNQPQHF. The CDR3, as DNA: TGTGCCAGTAGCCCGGGACAGGGGATATCCTATAGCAATCAGCCCCAGCATTTT.